What follows are 12 T cell receptor beta chains derived from one specimen sequenced in a study of T cell responses to AZD1222 COVID-19 vaccine. Clones were sequenced by immunoSEQ multiplex PCR, and TCRdb holds only the in-frame ones, with some missing. The table records about 190,000 clones, over 85% of them present only once. This material consisted of peripheral blood, taken 28 days after the second dose of the MenACWY control vaccine. These receptors originate from an adult who received the MenACWY meningococcal vaccine as a control.

The rearrangement links TRBV7-8 to TRBJ1-1; the D is unclear. The CDR3 contains 14 residues. Trimming took off 0 bases at V and 6 bases at J, with 11 bases between the two ends. Germline CDR1 SGHVS, CDR2 FQNEAQ. CDR3 sequence (DNA): TGTGCCAGCAGCTTAGCCCGGCAGACCCCTGAAGCTTTCTTT. Translation: CASSLARQTPEAFF.

The J gene is TRBJ1-5, the V gene TRBV11-1; maybe TRBD1 (5 bases). V lost 2 bases and J 6 bases, leaving 8 bases between the germline ends. The CDR3 covers 13 residues. The germline V gene encodes CDR1 SGHAT and CDR2 FQDESV (reference sequence). The DNA of the CDR3 is TGTGCCAGCAGCTTACAGGGAGGTCAGCCCCAGCATTTT. This gives the protein CASSLQGGQPQHF.

In its sample, this clone was seen once. V gene TRBV19 combines with J gene TRBJ1-2; 7 nucleotides match TRBD1. CDR1 and CDR2 (germline): LNHDA, SQIVND (reference sequence). Trimming took 3 bases from V and 4 from J; bases not matched to a gene: 8. This CDR3 comprises 15 residues. The CDR3 loop is CASSMYPGDSYGYTF. In DNA form, the CDR3 reads TGTGCCAGTAGTATGTATCCGGGGGACAGCTATGGCTACACCTTC.

The rearrangement links TRBV11-2 to TRBJ2-7; weak D call: TRBD2 (6 bases). Between the trimmed V and J ends, which lost 3 bases and 0 bases, there was a span of 21 bases. There are 18 residues in the CDR3. The germline V gene encodes CDR1 SGHAT and CDR2 FQNNGV. The CDR3 coding sequence is TGTGCCAGCAGCTTGACGCAATTGCGGGGATCGAGCTCCTACGAGCAGTACTTC. It yields the protein CASSLTQLRGSSSYEQYF.

V and J are TRBV5-1 and TRBJ1-6; perhaps TRBD1 as D (5 bases). CDR3 length: 15 residues. V was clipped by 4 bases and J by 8 bases, with 16 bases between them. Germline V gives CDR1 SGHRS, CDR2 YFSETQ. The CDR3 DNA reads TGCGCCAGCAGCCCGTGGGACGGTGGGTATTCACCCCTCCACTTT. Its protein product is CASSPWDGGYSPLHF.

The chain employs TRBV9 and TRBJ2-1; D is possibly TRBD1 or TRBD2 (5 bases each). The germline CDR1 and CDR2 sequences are SGDLS and YYNGEE. The CDR3 consists of 16 residues. V lost 3 bases, J lost 0 bases, and 13 bases lay in between. CDR3 region: CASSGGSGSSYNEQFF. The CDR3, as DNA: TGTGCCAGCAGCGGGGGGAGCGGAAGCTCCTACAATGAGCAGTTCTTC.

The gene calls are TRBV24-1 and TRBJ2-1; D call uncertain. The CDR3 extends over 15 amino acids. Germline loops: CDR1 KGHDR, CDR2 SFDVKD. V was cut by 2 bases and J by 6 bases, with 13 bases left in between. DNA of the CDR3: TGTGCCACCAGTGATTCCCCCGCGACGCGCAATGAGCAGTTCTTC. This gives the protein CATSDSPATRNEQFF.

This rearrangement joins TRBV11-2 to TRBJ1-5; D ambiguous. The V and J ends lost 5 bases and 3 bases respectively, with 8 bases between them. Per the germline V gene, CDR1 is SGHAT and CDR2 is FQNNGV. The CDR3 has 13 residues. CDR3 residues: CASSRSDNQPQHF. The CDR3 nucleotides are TGTGCCAGCAGCCGATCGGACAATCAGCCCCAGCATTTT.

The chain combines TRBV11-2 with TRBJ1-6; D remains unclear. CDR1 SGHAT and CDR2 FQNNGV come from the germline V gene. Trimming pared 0 bases from V and 14 bases from J, leaving 11 bases between. The CDR3 runs 13 residues. The CDR3 reads CASSLERSGTLHF. Written as DNA, the CDR3 is TGTGCCAGCAGCTTAGAGAGGAGTGGGACCCTCCACTTT.

The chain uses TRBV7-2 and TRBJ2-1; TRBD2 matches 10 bases. The J segment lost 2 bases and the V segment lost 3 bases, leaving 7 bases of the junction unmatched. The germline V gene encodes CDR1 SGHTA and CDR2 FQGNSA. This CDR3 region has 17 residues. CDR3 protein: CASSFQAGGPPYNEQFF. The CDR3 nucleotides read TGTGCCAGCAGCTTTCAAGCGGGAGGGCCGCCCTACAATGAGCAGTTCTTC.

The chain carries TRBV19 and TRBJ1-2; D may be TRBD1 (5 bases). With 2 bases removed from V and 4 bases from J, the gap between germline ends came to 11 bases. The CDR3 is made up of 14 amino acids. In germline, CDR1 is LNHDA, CDR2 SQIVND (reference sequence). DNA for the CDR3: TGTGCCAGTAGTATATTGGGGCAGTCCTATGGCTACACCTTC. Translation: CASSILGQSYGYTF.

This chain links TRBV9 with TRBJ2-5; TRBD2 matches 11 bases. CDR1 is SGDLS, CDR2 YYNGEE, per germline. V dropped 1 base and J dropped 2; count of bases not matched to a gene: 7. There are 17 residues in the CDR3. The CDR3 DNA reads as TGTGCCAGCAGCGTAATAGCGGGAGGGAGGGGTCAAGAGACCCAGTACTTC. Its translation is CASSVIAGGRGQETQYF.